These T cell receptor beta chains were read from a single sample in a study of patients and donors after allogeneic stem cell transplantation. TCRdb itself ran the RT-PCR reads through MiXCR, one entry per CDR3 protein. The sample contains about a million distinct CDR3 sequences, under 20% of which appear only once. Sample: blood, either unsorted or a sorted T cell fraction (not recorded which). The receptors stem from a human donor who was either an allogeneic HSCT recipient or a stem cell or donor lymphocyte infusion donor (not recorded which). It is not recorded whose cells these are; they may come from a transplant donor. CDR3s include the opening cysteine and the closing phenylalanine or tryptophan. The order of the fields is clone size, J gene, V gene, D gene, CDR3 DNA, CDR3 protein. D genes are given only for firm matches. Only some rows state a clone size, as once, few, many or a class for expanded clones.

NA,TRBJ2-7,TRBV4-3,NA,TGCGCCAGCAGCCAAGACCAGAATCCCCTCTACGAGCAGTACTTC,CASSQDQNPLYEQYF
NA,TRBJ2-4,TRBV25-1,TRBD1,TGTGCCAGCAGTCCCGTGGGGACAGACGAGGCCAAAAACATTCAGTACTTC,CASSPVGTDEAKNIQYF
NA,TRBJ1-5,TRBV5-1,TRBD1,TGCGCCAGCAGCCGGATGGGGACAGGGGATTATAGCAATCAGCCCCAGCATTTT,CASSRMGTGDYSNQPQHF
once,TRBJ2-3,TRBV5-7,TRBD2,TGTGCCAGCAGCTTGGAGGGGACTAGGTCTAGCACAGATACGCAGTATTTT,CASSLEGTRSSTDTQYF
NA,TRBJ2-3,TRBV24-1,NA,TGTGCCACCAGTGATAGTATACAGAAGTCCCCCACAGATACGCAGTATTTT,CATSDSIQKSPTDTQYF
few,TRBJ1-4,TRBV6-5,NA,TGTGCCAGCAGTTACGCGACCAGTGGGGAAAAACTGTTTTTT,CASSYATSGEKLFF
NA,TRBJ1-4,TRBV12-3/TRBV12-4,NA,TGTGCCAGCAGCCGTGGACGGACTTCAACTAATGAAAAACTGTTTTTT,CASSRGRTSTNEKLFF
few,TRBJ1-1,TRBV7-9,NA,TGTGCCAGCAGCTTGGAAGAGGATTACACTGAAGCTTTCTTT,CASSLEEDYTEAFF
NA,TRBJ1-2,TRBV12-3/TRBV12-4,TRBD1,TGTGCCAGCAGTTTCCCGGGACAGCGCTACTACACCTTC,CASSFPGQRYYTF
few,TRBJ2-3,TRBV4-2,TRBD2,TGTGCCAGCAGCCAAGATGGACTAGCCAGCACAGATACGCAGTATTTT,CASSQDGLASTDTQYF
many,TRBJ2-2,TRBV6-5,TRBD1,TGTGCCAGCAGTTACTCGACAGGGATTAAGACCGGGGAGCTGTTTTTT,CASSYSTGIKTGELFF
few,TRBJ2-1,TRBV5-1,TRBD2,TGCGCCAGCAGGCCGGTCGTTAGCGGGTTGGGGAATGAGCAGTTCTTC,CASRPVVSGLGNEQFF
many,TRBJ2-7,TRBV24-1,TRBD2,TGTGCCACCAGTGATCGTAGCGGGAGATACGAGCAGTACTTC,CATSDRSGRYEQYF
NA,TRBJ1-2,TRBV4-3,NA,TGCGCCAGCAGCCAAGCGGGGGTGGCTAACTATGGCTACACCTTC,CASSQAGVANYGYTF
NA,TRBJ2-1,TRBV7-8,TRBD2,TGTGCCAGCAGCCGACTGTATACTAGCGGGGGAACTAAAAATGAGCAGTTCTTC,CASSRLYTSGGTKNEQFF
NA,TRBJ1-2,TRBV3-1,TRBD1,TGTGCCAGCAGCCACAACCCACAGGGGGCCGGTGGCTACACCTTC,CASSHNPQGAGGYTF
few,TRBJ2-1,TRBV5-5,NA,TGTGCCAGCAGAGTCGAGGGGGTCTCCTACAATGAGCAGTTCTTC,CASRVEGVSYNEQFF
few,TRBJ1-1,TRBV2,TRBD1,TGTGCCAGCAGTGAAGAAGTATGGACAGGGAGCACTGAAGCTTTCTTT,CASSEEVWTGSTEAFF
NA,TRBJ2-7,TRBV7-8,NA,TGTGCCAGCAGCTGGACAACTCACTACGAGCAGTACTTC,CASSWTTHYEQYF
NA,TRBJ2-2,TRBV5-1,TRBD1,TGCGCCAGCAGGCGACAGGGAACCACCGGGGAGCTGTTTTTT,CASRRQGTTGELFF
few,TRBJ2-3,TRBV5-8,TRBD1,TGTGCCAGCAGCTTTGAGACAGGGGAGGAGGAAGCAGATACGCAGTATTTT,CASSFETGEEEADTQYF
few,TRBJ2-7,TRBV29-1,NA,TGCAGCGCCGACCGCTATGACCGCTACTCCTACGAGCAGTACTTC,CSADRYDRYSYEQYF
few,TRBJ2-3,TRBV29-1,TRBD2,TGCAGCGCAATGACTAGCGGGAGATTGGATACGCAGTATTTT,CSAMTSGRLDTQYF
NA,TRBJ2-7,TRBV6-1,NA,TGTGCCAGCAGGAATACCCCTTACGAGCAGTACTTC,CASRNTPYEQYF
NA,TRBJ2-7,TRBV5-5,TRBD1,TGTGCCAGCAGCTTAAACTACAGGGGGAGCTCCTACGAGCAGTACTTC,CASSLNYRGSSYEQYF
NA,TRBJ1-1,TRBV5-1,TRBD1,TGCGCCAGCAGCTCAGGACAGGGGGGATGGACTTGGACTGAAGCTTTCTTT,CASSSGQGGWTWTEAFF
NA,TRBJ2-1,TRBV20-1,NA,TGCAGTGCCCTATCCGCTTTGGTGGGGGGCGGGGATGAGCAGTTCTTC,CSALSALVGGGDEQFF
NA,TRBJ2-3,TRBV5-5,NA,TGTGCCAGCAGATACGACAGAAGCACAGATACGCAGTATTTT,CASRYDRSTDTQYF
many,TRBJ1-1,TRBV29-1,NA,TGCAGCGTTGACAACGTGAACACTGAAGCTTTCTTT,CSVDNVNTEAFF
many,TRBJ1-4,TRBV5-1,NA,TGCGCCAGCAGCCCGGGGGCAGGGAATGAAAAACTGTTTTTT,CASSPGAGNEKLFF
many,TRBJ2-1,TRBV29-1,NA,TGCAGCGCCCTCGACAGACTAGAGGATGAGCAGTTCTTC,CSALDRLEDEQFF
NA,TRBJ2-7,TRBV2,NA,TGTGCCGGGGACATAAGTTCGGGAGAGCAGTACTTC,CAGDISSGEQYF
NA,TRBJ2-7,TRBV4-2,TRBD1,TGTGCCAGCAGCCAAGATAACCGGGACAGGTCCTACGAGCAGTACTTC,CASSQDNRDRSYEQYF
NA,TRBJ2-3,TRBV12-3/TRBV12-4,TRBD1,TGTGCCAGCGCCTCCCAGGGGGCGCCCACAGATACGCAGTATTTT,CASASQGAPTDTQYF
few,TRBJ2-1,TRBV20-1,NA,TGCAGTGCTGGGAGAAATGAGCAGTTCTTC,CSAGRNEQFF
NA,TRBJ2-3,TRBV5-1,TRBD2,TGCGCCAGCAGCTTGGGCCAGCGGGGGGGCCCAGATACGCAGTATTTT,CASSLGQRGGPDTQYF
few,TRBJ2-2,TRBV7-9,NA,TGTGCCAGCAGCCTCGGTATACCGAACACCGGGGAGCTGTTTTTT,CASSLGIPNTGELFF
few,TRBJ1-1,TRBV6-4,NA,TGTGCCAGTAGGGCCCCAGTATTGGGGTCGAACACTGAAGCTTTCTTT,CASRAPVLGSNTEAFF
few,TRBJ2-7,TRBV20-1,NA,TGCAGTGCTAGAAACCCTGGCATGGGAGAGCAGTACTTC,CSARNPGMGEQYF
NA,TRBJ1-3,TRBV24-1,NA,TGTGCCACCAGTGATCTGACAGGAAACACCATATATTTT,CATSDLTGNTIYF
NA,TRBJ1-2,TRBV12-3/TRBV12-4,NA,TGTGCCAGCAGTTTATACCGCTCCGACTCAACCTTC,CASSLYRSDSTF
NA,TRBJ2-1,TRBV29-1,NA,TGCAGCGTTGAAGATATGGGCTCTGACAATGAGCAGTTCTTC,CSVEDMGSDNEQFF
few,TRBJ2-1,TRBV7-9,NA,TGTGCCAGCAGCTTATTAGTCCCCAGCTCCTACAATGAGCAGTTCTTC,CASSLLVPSSYNEQFF
few,TRBJ2-2,TRBV28,NA,TGTGCCAGCAGATCTAGGGGGACCGGGGAGCTGTTTTTT,CASRSRGTGELFF
few,TRBJ2-1,TRBV24-1,TRBD2,TGTGCCACCAGTGGTAGCGGGAATGGCAATGAGCAGTTCTTC,CATSGSGNGNEQFF
few,TRBJ2-2,TRBV5-1,NA,TGCGCCAGCAGCTTGGGGGCTGTCACCGGGGAGCTGTTTTTT,CASSLGAVTGELFF
NA,TRBJ1-5,TRBV27,TRBD1,TGTGCCAGCAGCCAAAACAGGGGACCCCAGCATTTT,CASSQNRGPQHF
NA,TRBJ2-1,TRBV27,TRBD2,TGTGCCAGCAGTTTATTCCCCCCTAGCGGGAGGACCAATGAGCAGTTCTTC,CASSLFPPSGRTNEQFF
few,TRBJ2-2,TRBV13,TRBD2,TGTGCCAGCAGCTCCCCCCGGGGGGGGAACACCGGGGAGCTGTTTTTT,CASSSPRGGNTGELFF
few,TRBJ2-7,TRBV7-6,TRBD1,TGTGCCAGCAGCTTAGAATTGGACAGGGCTGACGAGCAGTACTTC,CASSLELDRADEQYF